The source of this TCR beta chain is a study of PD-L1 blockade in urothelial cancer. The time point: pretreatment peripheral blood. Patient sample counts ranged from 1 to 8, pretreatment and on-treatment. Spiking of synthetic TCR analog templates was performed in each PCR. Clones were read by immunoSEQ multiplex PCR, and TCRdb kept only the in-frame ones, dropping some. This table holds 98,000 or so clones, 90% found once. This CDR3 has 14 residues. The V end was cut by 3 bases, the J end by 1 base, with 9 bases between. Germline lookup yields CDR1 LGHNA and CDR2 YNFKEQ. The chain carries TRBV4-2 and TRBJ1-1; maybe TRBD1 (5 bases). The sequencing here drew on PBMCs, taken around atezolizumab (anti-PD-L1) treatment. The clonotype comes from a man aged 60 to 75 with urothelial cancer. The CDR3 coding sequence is TGTGCCAGCAGCCACCTAGACAGGAACACTGAAGCTTTCTTT. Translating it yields CASSHLDRNTEAFF.